The TCR beta chain described here comes from a study of blood T cell repertoires in COVID-19. Overall study context: The cDNA or gDNA used as material had been derived from T cells, B-cell-depleted T cells, or PBMCs.

Individuals drawn from under 30 US areas were about 18 to 90 years old. Clinical history as reported by participants underpinned cohort assignment. Germline assignment: CDR1 MDHEN and CDR2 SYDVKM. The CDR3 is 13 amino acids. The germline V and J ends were trimmed by 8 bases and 7 bases, with 15 bases remaining between them. Original analysis: From reference gene primer amplification, estimates of nucleated cell counts were derived. Sequencing used immunoSEQ multiplex PCR; TCRdb keeps in-frame clones, though not all of them. V, J and clone size derive from that table, while D and trimming were established from the DNA sequence. The sample has about 400,000 clones, about 85% seen once.

The clonotype comes from a woman between 18 and 30 years old with acute COVID-19. The sequencing sample was made of PBMCs or T cells enriched from blood (not recorded which). V gene TRBV28 combines with J gene TRBJ1-5, with D possibly TRBD1 on 6 matching bases. The CDR3 bases are TGTGCCAGCCAAGGACAGATAAACCAGCCCCAGCATTTT. This translates into CASQGQINQPQHF.